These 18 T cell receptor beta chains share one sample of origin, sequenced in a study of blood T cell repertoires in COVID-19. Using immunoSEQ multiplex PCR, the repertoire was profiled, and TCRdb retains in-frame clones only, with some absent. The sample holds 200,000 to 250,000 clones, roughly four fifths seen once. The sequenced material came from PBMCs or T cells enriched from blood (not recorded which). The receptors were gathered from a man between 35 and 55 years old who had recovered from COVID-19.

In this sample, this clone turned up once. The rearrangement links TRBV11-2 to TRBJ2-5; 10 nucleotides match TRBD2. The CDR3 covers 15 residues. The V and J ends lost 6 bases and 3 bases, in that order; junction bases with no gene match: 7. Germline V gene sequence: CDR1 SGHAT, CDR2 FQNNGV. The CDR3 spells CASRSSGTSEETQYF. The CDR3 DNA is TGTGCCAGCAGGAGTTCCGGGACTAGCGAAGAGACCCAGTACTTC.

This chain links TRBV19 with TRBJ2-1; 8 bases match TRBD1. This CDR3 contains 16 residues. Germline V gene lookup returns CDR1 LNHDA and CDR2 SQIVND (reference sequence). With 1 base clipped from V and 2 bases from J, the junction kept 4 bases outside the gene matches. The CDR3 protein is CASSIAGQGPYNEQFF. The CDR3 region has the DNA TGTGCCAGTAGTATAGCAGGACAGGGACCCTACAATGAGCAGTTCTTC.

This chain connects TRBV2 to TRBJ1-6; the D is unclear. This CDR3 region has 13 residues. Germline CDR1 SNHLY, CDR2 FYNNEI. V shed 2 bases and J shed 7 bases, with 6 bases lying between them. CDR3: CASSEQWNSPLHF. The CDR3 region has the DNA TGTGCCAGCAGTGAACAGTGGAATTCACCCCTCCACTTT. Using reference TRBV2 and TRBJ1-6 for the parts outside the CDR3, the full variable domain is EPEVTQTPSHQVTQMGQEVILRCVPISNHLYFYWYRQILGQKVEFLVSFYNNEISEKSEIFDDQFSVERPDGSNFTLKIRSTKLEDSAMYFCASSEQWNSPLHFGNGTRLTVT.

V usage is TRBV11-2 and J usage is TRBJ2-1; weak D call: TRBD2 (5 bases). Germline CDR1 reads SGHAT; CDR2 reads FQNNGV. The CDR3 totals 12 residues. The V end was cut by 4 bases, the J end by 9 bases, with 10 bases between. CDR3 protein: CASSSSGIEQFF. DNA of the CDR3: TGTGCCAGCAGCTCATCCGGGATTGAGCAGTTCTTC.

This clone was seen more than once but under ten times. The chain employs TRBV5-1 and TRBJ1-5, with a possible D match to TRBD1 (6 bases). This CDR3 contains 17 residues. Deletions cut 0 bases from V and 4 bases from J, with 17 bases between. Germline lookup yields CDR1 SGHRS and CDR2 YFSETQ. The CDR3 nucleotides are TGCGCCAGCAGCTTGGGAGGGCAGGGGACAATAAATCAGCCCCAGCATTTT. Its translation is CASSLGGQGTINQPQHF.

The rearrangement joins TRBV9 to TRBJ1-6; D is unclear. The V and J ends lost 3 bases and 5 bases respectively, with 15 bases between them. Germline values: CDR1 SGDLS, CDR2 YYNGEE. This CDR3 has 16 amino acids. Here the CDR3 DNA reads TGTGCCAGCAGCGCGGCCTCCGGGATAAATAATTCACCCCTCCACTTT. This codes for CASSAASGINNSPLHF.

CDR3 DNA sequence: TGTGCCAGCAGTGTCGGGGGAACCCAGTACTTC. Translating it yields CASSVGGTQYF. The chain uses TRBV2 and TRBJ2-5; tentative D call: TRBD2 (6 bases). Germline V lookup: CDR1 SNHLY, CDR2 FYNNEI. Trimming cost V 4 bases and J 8 bases, with 8 bases left between them. This CDR3 contains 11 residues.

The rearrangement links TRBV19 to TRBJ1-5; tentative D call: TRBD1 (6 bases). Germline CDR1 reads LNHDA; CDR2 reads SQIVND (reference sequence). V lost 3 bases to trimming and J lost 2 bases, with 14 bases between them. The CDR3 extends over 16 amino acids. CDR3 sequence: CASSMIGQQGNQPQHF. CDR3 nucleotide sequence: TGTGCCAGTAGTATGATCGGACAGCAGGGCAATCAGCCCCAGCATTTT. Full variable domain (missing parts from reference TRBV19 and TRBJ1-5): DGGITQSPKYLFRKEGQNVTLSCEQNLNHDAMYWYRQDPGQGLRLIYYSQIVNDFQKGDIAEGYSVSREKKESFPLTVTSAQKNPTAFYLCASSMIGQQGNQPQHFGDGTRLSIL.

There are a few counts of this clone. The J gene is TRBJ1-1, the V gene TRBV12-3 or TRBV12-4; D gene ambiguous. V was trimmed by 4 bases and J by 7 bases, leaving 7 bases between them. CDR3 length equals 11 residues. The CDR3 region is CASSSFNEAFF. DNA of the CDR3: TGTGCCAGCAGTTCCTTTAATGAAGCTTTCTTT.

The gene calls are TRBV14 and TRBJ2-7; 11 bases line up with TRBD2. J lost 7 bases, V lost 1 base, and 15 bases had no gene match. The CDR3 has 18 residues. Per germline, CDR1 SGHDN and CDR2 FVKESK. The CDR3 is CASSQGSPGTSGRWEQYF. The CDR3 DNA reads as TGTGCCAGCAGCCAAGGATCCCCCGGGACTAGCGGACGTTGGGAGCAGTACTTC.

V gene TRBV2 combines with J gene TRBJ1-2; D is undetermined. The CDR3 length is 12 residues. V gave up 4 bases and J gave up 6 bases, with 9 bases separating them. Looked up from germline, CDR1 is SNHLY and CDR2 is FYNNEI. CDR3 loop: CASSVYRDGYTF. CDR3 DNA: TGTGCCAGCAGTGTTTACCGGGATGGCTACACCTTC.

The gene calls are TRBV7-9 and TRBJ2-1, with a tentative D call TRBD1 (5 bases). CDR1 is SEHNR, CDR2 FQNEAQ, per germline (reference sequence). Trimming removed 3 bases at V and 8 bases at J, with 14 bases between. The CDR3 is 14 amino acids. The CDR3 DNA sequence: TGTGCCAGCAGCTTGGGCACAGGAGTGGATGAGCAGTTCTTC. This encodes CASSLGTGVDEQFF.

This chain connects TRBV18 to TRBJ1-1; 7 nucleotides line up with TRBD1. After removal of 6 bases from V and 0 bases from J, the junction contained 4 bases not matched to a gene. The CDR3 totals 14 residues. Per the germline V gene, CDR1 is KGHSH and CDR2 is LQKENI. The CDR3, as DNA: TGTGCCAGCTCGCCGGGACAGATGAACACTGAAGCTTTCTTT. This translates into CASSPGQMNTEAFF.

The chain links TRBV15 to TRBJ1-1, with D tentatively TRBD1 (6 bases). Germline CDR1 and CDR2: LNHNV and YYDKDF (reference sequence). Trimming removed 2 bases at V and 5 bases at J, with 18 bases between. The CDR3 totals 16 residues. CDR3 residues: CATSRRGRGRYTEAFF. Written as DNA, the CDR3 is TGTGCCACCAGCAGACGGGGCAGGGGTCGATATACTGAAGCTTTCTTT.

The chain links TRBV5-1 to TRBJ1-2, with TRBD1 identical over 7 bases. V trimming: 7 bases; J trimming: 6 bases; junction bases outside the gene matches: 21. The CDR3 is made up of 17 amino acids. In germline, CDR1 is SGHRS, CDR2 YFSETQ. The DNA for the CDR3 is TGCGCCAGCGCAGAGCCGACAGGGTCCAAGCTGGGTAATGGCTACACCTTC. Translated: CASAEPTGSKLGNGYTF.

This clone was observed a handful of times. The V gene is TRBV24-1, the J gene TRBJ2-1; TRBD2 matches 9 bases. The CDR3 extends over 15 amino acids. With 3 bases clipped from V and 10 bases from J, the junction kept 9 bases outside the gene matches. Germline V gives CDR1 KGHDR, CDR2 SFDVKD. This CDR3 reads CATSDTGLALGEQFF. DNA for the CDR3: TGTGCCACCAGTGATACGGGACTAGCCCTAGGGGAGCAGTTCTTC.

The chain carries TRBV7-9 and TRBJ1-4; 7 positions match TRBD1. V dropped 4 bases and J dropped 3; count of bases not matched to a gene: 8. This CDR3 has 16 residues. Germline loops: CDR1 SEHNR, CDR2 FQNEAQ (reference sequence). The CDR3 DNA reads TGTGCCAGCAGCTCTGATCAGGGGGTGTCTAATGAAAAACTGTTTTTT. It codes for CASSSDQGVSNEKLFF.

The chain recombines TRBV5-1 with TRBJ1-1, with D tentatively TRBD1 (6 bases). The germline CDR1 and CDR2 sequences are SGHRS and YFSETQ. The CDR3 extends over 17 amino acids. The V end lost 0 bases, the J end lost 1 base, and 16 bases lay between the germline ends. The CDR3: CASSLVTGNSRNTEAFF. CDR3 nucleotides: TGCGCCAGCAGCTTGGTCACAGGGAACAGTAGGAACACTGAAGCTTTCTTT.